This T cell receptor beta chain comes out of a study of cytomegalovirus exposure and HLA in healthy donors. Study-level points and caveats: There were reportedly fewer N-insertions in an Asian-associated ancestry cluster than the roughly 670-donor mean, in a later analysis. Most of the TCR beta V segments (in an earlier analysis) were productive either about 87% or about 30% of the time.

PCR primers comprised 60 Vbeta and 13 Jbeta primers. The protocol was immunoSEQ multiplex PCR, while the TCRdb copy is restricted to in-frame clones and leaves out a portion. This table has under 200,000 clones, about four fifths appearing once. The CDR3 has 14 residues. V shed 5 bases and J shed 6 bases, with 17 bases lying between them. Germline V CDR1 and CDR2: SGHAT, FQNNGV. A word on this clone: Its target is unknown.

The chain is built from TRBV11-2 and TRBJ2-7, with D possibly TRBD2 on 7 matching bases. Sequencing was done on a sample of PBMCs. The TCR sequence derives from a boy aged 2 to 10 in good health and CMV-seronegative. The CDR3, as DNA: TGTGCCAGCAGCGATTCGTCTGGGGGGGCCGAGCAGTACTTC. It encodes CASSDSSGGAEQYF.